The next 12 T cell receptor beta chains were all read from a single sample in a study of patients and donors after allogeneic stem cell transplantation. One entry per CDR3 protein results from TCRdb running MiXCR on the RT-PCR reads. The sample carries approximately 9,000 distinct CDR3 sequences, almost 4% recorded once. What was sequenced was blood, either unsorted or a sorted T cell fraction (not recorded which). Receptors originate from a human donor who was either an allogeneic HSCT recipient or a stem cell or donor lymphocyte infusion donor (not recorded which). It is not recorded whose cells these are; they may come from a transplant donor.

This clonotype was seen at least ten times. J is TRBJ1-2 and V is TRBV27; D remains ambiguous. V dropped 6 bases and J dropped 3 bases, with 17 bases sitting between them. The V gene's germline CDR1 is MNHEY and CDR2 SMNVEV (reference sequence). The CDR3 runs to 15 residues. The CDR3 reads CASRKAAWADYGYTF. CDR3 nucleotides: TGTGCCAGCAGGAAAGCTGCGTGGGCCGACTATGGCTACACCTTC.

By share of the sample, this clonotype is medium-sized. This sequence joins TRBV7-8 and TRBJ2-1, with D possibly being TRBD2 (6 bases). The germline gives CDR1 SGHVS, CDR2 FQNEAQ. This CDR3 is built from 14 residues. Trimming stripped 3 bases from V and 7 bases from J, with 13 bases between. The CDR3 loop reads CASSFETSLNEQFF. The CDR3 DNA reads TGTGCCAGCAGCTTTGAGACTAGTTTGAATGAGCAGTTCTTC. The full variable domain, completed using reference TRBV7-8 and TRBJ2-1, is GAGVSQSPRYKVAKRGQDVALRCDPISGHVSLFWYQQALGQGPEFLTYFQNEAQLDKSGLPSDRFFAERPEGSVSTLKIQRTQQEDSAVYLCASSFETSLNEQFFGPGTRLTVL.

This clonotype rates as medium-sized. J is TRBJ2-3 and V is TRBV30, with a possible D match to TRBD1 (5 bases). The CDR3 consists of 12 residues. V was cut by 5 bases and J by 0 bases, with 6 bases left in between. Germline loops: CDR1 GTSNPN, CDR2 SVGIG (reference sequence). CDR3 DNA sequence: TGTGCCTGGGACAGCAGCACAGATACGCAGTATTTT. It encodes CAWDSSTDTQYF.

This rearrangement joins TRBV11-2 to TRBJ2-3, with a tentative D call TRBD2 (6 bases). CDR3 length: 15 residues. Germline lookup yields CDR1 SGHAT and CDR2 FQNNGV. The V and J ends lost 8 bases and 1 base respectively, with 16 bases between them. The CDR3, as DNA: TGTGCCAGCCAAAGTTGGCGCGGGGGCACAGATACGCAGTATTTT. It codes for CASQSWRGGTDTQYF.

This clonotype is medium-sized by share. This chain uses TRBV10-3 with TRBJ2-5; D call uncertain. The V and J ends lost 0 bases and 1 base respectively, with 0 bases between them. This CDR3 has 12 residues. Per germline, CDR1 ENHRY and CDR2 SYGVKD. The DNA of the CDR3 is TGTGCCATCAGTGAGTCCCAAGAGACCCAGTACTTC. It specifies CAISESQETQYF.

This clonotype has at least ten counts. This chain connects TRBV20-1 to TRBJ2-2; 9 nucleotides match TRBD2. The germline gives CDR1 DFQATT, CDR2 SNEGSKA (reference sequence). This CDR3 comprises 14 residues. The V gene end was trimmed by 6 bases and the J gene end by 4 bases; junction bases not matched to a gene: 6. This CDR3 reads CSARVRGGTGELFF. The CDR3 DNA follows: TGCAGTGCGAGGGTGCGGGGGGGCACCGGGGAGCTGTTTTTT.

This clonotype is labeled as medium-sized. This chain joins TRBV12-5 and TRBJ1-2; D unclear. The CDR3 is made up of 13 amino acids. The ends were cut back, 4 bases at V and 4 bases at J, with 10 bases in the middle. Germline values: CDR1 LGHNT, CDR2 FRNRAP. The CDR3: CASGSSSAYGYTF. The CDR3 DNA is TGTGCTAGTGGTTCCTCGAGCGCCTATGGCTACACCTTC.

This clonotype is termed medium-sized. The CDR3, as DNA: TGCAGCGTTGCACCGCCCCAAGAGACCCAGTACTTC. Translated: CSVAPPQETQYF. V usage is TRBV29-1 and J usage is TRBJ2-5; D uncertain. Germline CDR1 reads SQVTM; CDR2 reads ANQGSEA. The CDR3 length is 12 residues. V was trimmed by 4 bases and J by 1 base, leaving 7 bases between them. Full variable domain (rest looked up from reference TRBV29-1 and TRBJ2-5): SAVISQKPSRDICQRGTSLTIQCQVDSQVTMMFWYRQQPGQSLTLIATANQGSEATYESGFVIDKFPISRPNLTFSTLTVSNMSPEDSSIYLCSVAPPQETQYFGPGTRLLVL.

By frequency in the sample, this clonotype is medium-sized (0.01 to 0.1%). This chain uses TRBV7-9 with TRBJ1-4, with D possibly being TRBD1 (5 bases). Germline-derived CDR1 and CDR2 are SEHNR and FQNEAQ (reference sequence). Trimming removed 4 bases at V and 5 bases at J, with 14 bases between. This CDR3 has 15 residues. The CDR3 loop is CASSSRTTLNEKLFF. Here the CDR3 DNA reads TGTGCCAGCAGCTCGAGGACAACTCTGAATGAAAAACTGTTTTTT.

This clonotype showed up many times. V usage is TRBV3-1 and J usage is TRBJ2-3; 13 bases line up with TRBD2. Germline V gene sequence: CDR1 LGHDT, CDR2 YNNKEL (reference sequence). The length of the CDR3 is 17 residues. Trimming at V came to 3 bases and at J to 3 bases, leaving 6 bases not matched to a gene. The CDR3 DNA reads TGTGCCAGCAGCCACTGGACTAGCGGGAGAGGAACAGATACGCAGTATTTT. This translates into CASSHWTSGRGTDTQYF.

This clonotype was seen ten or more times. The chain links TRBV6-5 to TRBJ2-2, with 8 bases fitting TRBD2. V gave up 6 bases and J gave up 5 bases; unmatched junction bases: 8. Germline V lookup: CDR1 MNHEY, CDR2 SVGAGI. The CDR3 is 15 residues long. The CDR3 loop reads CASSTPGLGTGELFF. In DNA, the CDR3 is TGTGCCAGCAGCACACCGGGACTAGGTACCGGGGAGCTGTTTTTT.

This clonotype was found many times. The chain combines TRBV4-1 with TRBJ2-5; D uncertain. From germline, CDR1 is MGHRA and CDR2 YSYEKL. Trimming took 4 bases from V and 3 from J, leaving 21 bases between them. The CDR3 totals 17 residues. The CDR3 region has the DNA TGCGCCAGCAGCCCCAGACGGATTCTGCCCAATGAAGAGACCCAGTACTTC. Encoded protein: CASSPRRILPNEETQYF.